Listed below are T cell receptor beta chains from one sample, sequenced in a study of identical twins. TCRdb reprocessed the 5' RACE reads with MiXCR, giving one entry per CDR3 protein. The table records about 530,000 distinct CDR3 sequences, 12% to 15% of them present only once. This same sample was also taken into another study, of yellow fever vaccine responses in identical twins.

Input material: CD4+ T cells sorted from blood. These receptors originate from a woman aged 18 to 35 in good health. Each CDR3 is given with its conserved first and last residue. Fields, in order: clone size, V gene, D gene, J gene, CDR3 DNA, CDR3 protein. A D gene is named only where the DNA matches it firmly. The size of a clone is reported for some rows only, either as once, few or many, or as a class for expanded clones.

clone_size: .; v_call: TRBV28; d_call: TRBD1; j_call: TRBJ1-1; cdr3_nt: TGTGCCAGCAGTTTCGGAGGGACAGCGAACACTGAAGCTTTCTTT; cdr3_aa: CASSFGGTANTEAFF
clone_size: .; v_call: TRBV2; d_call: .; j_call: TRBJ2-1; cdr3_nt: TGTGCCAGCAGCATCGGACTATCAGCCTACAATGAGCAGTTCTTC; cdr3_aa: CASSIGLSAYNEQFF
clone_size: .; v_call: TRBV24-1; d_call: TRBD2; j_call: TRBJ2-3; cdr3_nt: TGTGCCACCAGTGTTGGGGGCGGGGGGGCATTCGATACGCAGTATTTT; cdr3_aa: CATSVGGGGAFDTQYF
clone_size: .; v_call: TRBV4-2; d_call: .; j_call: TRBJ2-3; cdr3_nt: TGTGCCAGCAGCCAAGAAGAGGGAGTCACAGATACGCAGTATTTT; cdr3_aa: CASSQEEGVTDTQYF
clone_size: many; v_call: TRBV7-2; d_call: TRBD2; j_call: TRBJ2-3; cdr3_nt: TGTGCCAGCAGCTTACTAGCGGCCCCAGATACGCAGTATTTT; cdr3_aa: CASSLLAAPDTQYF
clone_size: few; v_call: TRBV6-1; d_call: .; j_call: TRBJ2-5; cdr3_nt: TGTGCCAGCAATCAGGGGTGGCAAGAGACCCAGTACTTC; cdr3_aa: CASNQGWQETQYF
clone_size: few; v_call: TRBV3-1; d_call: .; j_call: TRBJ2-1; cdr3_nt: TGTGCCAGCAGCCAAGGTGGACCCAATGAGCAGTTCTTC; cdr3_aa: CASSQGGPNEQFF
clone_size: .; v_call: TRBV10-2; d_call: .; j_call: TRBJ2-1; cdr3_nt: TGCGCCAGCAGTGAGTCACAGCTTAGGTACAATGAGCAGTTCTTC; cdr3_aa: CASSESQLRYNEQFF
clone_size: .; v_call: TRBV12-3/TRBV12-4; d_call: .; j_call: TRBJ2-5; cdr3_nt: TGTGCCACCAGGAAGGGGAGCCAAGAGACCCAGTACTTC; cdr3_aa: CATRKGSQETQYF
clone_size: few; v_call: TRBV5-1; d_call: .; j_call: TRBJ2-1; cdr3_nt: TGCGCCAGCAGCTTGGAAGTTAGCGGTCGGCTGAGATACAATGAGCAGTTCTTC; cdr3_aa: CASSLEVSGRLRYNEQFF
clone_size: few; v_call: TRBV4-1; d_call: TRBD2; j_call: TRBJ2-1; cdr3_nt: TGCGCCAGCAGCCAAGATGGCCTAGCGGGAGGGGGCGAGCAGTTCTTC; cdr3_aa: CASSQDGLAGGGEQFF
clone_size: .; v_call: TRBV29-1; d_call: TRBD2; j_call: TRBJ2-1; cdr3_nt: TGCAGCGCCCGAGGACTAGCGGGAGAAGGGGGAACCTACAATGAGCAGTTCTTC; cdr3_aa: CSARGLAGEGGTYNEQFF
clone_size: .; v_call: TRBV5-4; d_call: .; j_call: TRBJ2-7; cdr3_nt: TGTGCCAGCAGCTTGGGGGGAGAGTGGTCCTACGAGCAGTACTTC; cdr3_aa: CASSLGGEWSYEQYF
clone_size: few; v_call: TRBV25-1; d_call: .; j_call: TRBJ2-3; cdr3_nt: TGTGCCAGCAGTGCAACCGGGACTAGCACAGATACGCAGTATTTT; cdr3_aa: CASSATGTSTDTQYF
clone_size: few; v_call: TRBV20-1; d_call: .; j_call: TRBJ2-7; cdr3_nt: TGCAGTGCTAGAAAGTTCGCAGGGGTCCCCTACGAGCAGTACTTC; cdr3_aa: CSARKFAGVPYEQYF
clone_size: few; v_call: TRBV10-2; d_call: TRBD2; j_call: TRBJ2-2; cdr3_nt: TGCGCCGTGACTAGCGGGAGGGCCGGGGAGCTGTTTTTT; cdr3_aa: CAVTSGRAGELFF
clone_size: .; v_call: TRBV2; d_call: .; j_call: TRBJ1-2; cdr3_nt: TGTGCCAGCAGTACCCTCACAGGGAACTATGGCTACACCTTC; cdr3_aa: CASSTLTGNYGYTF
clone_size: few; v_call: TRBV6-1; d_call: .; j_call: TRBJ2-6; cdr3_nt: TGTGCCAGCCGTAAGGAAGCTGGGGCCAACGTCCTGACTTTC; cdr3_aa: CASRKEAGANVLTF
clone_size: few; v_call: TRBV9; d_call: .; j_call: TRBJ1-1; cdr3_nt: TGTGCCAGCAGCGTGACGTACTCAGGGAACACTGAAGCTTTCTTT; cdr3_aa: CASSVTYSGNTEAFF
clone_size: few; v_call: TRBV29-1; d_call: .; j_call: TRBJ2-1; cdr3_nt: TGCAGCGTTAGACTGGCCAACCTCCTTGCGGCCGGGGAGCAGTTCTTC; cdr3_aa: CSVRLANLLAAGEQFF
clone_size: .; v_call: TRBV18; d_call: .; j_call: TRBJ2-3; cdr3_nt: TGTGCCAGCTCACCGACGACAGGCGAGAGGGGGGATTTT; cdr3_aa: CASSPTTGERGDF
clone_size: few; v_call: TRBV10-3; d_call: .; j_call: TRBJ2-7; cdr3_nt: TGTGCCACCCAAGGGGGACTCTCCTACGAGCAGTACTTC; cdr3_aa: CATQGGLSYEQYF
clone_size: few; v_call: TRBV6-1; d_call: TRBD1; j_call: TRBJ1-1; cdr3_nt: TGTGCCAGCAACGGACAGGGTCGAACTGAAGCTTTCTTT; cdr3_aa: CASNGQGRTEAFF
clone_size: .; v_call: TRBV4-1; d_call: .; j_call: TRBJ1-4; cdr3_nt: TGCGCCAGCAGCCTCGGGGGTATCATCCATGAAAAACTGTTTTTT; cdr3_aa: CASSLGGIIHEKLFF
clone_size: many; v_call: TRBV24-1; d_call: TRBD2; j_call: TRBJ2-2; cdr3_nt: TGTGCCACCAGTGATTTGCCGGGACTAGCGGGAGTCACCGGGGAGCTGTTTTTT; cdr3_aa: CATSDLPGLAGVTGELFF
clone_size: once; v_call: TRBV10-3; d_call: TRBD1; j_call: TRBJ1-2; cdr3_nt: TGTGCCATCAGTGAGCTCCAGGGGGCGCCCAACTATGGCTACACCTTC; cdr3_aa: CAISELQGAPNYGYTF
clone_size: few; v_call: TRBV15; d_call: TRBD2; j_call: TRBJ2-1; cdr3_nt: TGTGCCACCAGCAAAGCGGGACTAGCCTTTCCATTCTCCTACAATGAGCAGTTCTTC; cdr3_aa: CATSKAGLAFPFSYNEQFF